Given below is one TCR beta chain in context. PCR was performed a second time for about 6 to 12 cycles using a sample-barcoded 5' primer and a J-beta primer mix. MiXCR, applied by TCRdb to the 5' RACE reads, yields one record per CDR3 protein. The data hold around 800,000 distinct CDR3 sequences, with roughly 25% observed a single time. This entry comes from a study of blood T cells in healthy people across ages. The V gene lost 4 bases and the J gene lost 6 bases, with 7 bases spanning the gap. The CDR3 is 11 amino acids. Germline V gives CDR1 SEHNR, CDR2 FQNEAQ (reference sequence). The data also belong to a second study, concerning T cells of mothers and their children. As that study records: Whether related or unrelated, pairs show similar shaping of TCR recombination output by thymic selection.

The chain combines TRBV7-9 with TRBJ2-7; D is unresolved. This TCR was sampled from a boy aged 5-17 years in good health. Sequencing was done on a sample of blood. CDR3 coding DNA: TGTGCCAGCAGCTCGACTCGCGAGCAGTACTTC. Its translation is CASSSTREQYF.